The 4 T cell receptor beta chains given below trace back to one sample, sequenced in a study of blood T cell repertoires in COVID-19 (dated by TCRdb to about 2020). To prepare the library, the immunoSEQ multiplex PCR assay was applied. What TCRdb holds here is the immuneACCESS table cut down to in-frame rearrangements. Part of the clones is not present; checked against another copy, under half of the missing clones reflect an unresolved V gene, and the others are unexplained. The sample has a few hundred thousand clones on record, roughly 86% of them singletons. The ten largest clones represent around 1.5% of the sample. The specimen was peripheral blood. These receptors were obtained from a woman in her 50s with acute or convalescent COVID-19.

This clone has only one observation. V usage is TRBV5-5 and J usage is TRBJ1-1; TRBD1 might be the D (6 bases). The germline V and J ends were trimmed by 5 bases and 3 bases, with 14 bases remaining between them. Per the germline V gene, CDR1 is SGHKS and CDR2 is YYEKEE (reference sequence). CDR3 length equals 14 residues. The CDR3 protein is CASRRYRDDTEAFF. CDR3 sequence (DNA): TGTGCCAGCAGGCGGTACAGGGACGACACTGAAGCTTTCTTT.

This chain links TRBV7-2 with TRBJ2-6; TRBD2 matches at 8 bases. The ends lost 0 bases at V and 1 base at J; junction bases unmatched: 11. This CDR3 is 20 amino acids long. The germline V gene encodes CDR1 SGHTA and CDR2 FQGNSA. In DNA form, the CDR3 reads TGTGCCAGCAGCTTAGCCCCAGCGGGAGCCCCCCTGTCTGGGGCCAACGTCCTGACTTTC. It translates to CASSLAPAGAPLSGANVLTF.

The chain employs TRBV18 and TRBJ1-1, with TRBD1 as a possible D gene (6 bases). The V gene's germline CDR1 is KGHSH and CDR2 LQKENI. The germline V and J ends were trimmed by 1 base and 5 bases, with 11 bases remaining between them. The CDR3 spans 14 residues. CDR3 protein: CASSPLQGVTEAFF. The DNA of the CDR3 is TGTGCCAGCTCACCACTACAGGGCGTGACTGAAGCTTTCTTT.

This clone occurred a few times. The chain has TRBV28 and TRBJ2-2, with D unresolved. Per the germline V gene, CDR1 is MDHEN and CDR2 is SYDVKM. V was clipped by 4 bases and J by 4 bases, with 13 bases between them. The CDR3 has 15 amino acids. The DNA for the CDR3 is TGTGCCAGCAGTTCCCAAACGCCAGGCACCGGGGAGCTGTTTTTT. It yields the protein CASSSQTPGTGELFF.